Shown below are 6 T cell receptor beta chains from a single sample sequenced in a study of breast tumors, draining lymph nodes, adjacent tissues. Samples came from axillary lymph nodes draining the breast cancer. TCRdb independently ran MiXCR on the multiplex PCR reads; one entry per CDR3 protein. Among 90,000 to 120,000 distinct CDR3 sequences, 21% were seen once, and the ten largest hold 1% to 1.5%. The source material was axillary lymph node tissue. These receptors originate from a female donor with breast cancer. Some clones in this sample may be carry-over from other donors' samples.

This clonotype was observed at least ten times. At one end, the junction sequence differs from germline, possibly due to a read error. The rearrangement joins TRBV5-4 to TRBJ2-7; 8 nucleotides agree with TRBD1. The CDR3 spans 14 residues. The germline V gene encodes CDR1 SGHNT and CDR2 YYREEE (reference sequence). DNA of the CDR3: TGCGCCAGCAGCTTTCAGGGGGCGTCCTACGAGCAGTACTTC. It codes for CASSFQGASYEQYF.

Comments on this clonotype: This could be a read error, since a much larger clone is one nucleotide away. This sequence joins TRBV12-3 or TRBV12-4 and TRBJ2-1, with 10 bases matching TRBD2. J was trimmed by 12 bases and V by 2 bases; bases with no gene match: 7. The CDR3 is made up of 14 amino acids. CDR3: CASSLTSGKVGQFF. The CDR3 DNA follows: TGTGCCAGCAGTTTAACTAGCGGGAAGGTTGGGCAGTTCTTC.

There are many counts of this clonotype. V is TRBV13 and J is TRBJ2-5; TRBD1 matches 7 bases. The CDR3 is made up of 14 amino acids. V trimming: 4 bases; J trimming: 1 base; junction bases outside the gene matches: 3. Germline CDR1 and CDR2: PRHDT and FYEKMQ (reference sequence). CDR3 loop: CASSSRDSQETQYF. The CDR3 DNA reads TGTGCCAGCAGCTCCCGGGACAGCCAAGAGACCCAGTACTTC.

Only a few counts were recorded for this clonotype. The rearrangement uses TRBV2 and TRBJ2-3; TRBD1 matches at 9 bases. Trimming at V came to 8 bases and at J to 1 base, leaving 7 bases not matched to a gene. This CDR3 spans 15 amino acids. In germline, CDR1 is SNHLY, CDR2 FYNNEI. The CDR3 DNA sequence: TGTGCCAGCTCAACAGGGGGCGCCGGCACAGATACGCAGTATTTT. Amino acid sequence: CASSTGGAGTDTQYF.

The chain uses TRBV15 and TRBJ2-2, with 8 bases matching TRBD2. V lost 1 base and J lost 4; bases outside the gene matches: 8. The CDR3 runs to 17 residues. The V gene's germline CDR1 is LNHNV and CDR2 YYDKDF (reference sequence). This CDR3 reads CATSRGTAGGGTGELFF. The CDR3 DNA reads as TGTGCCACCAGCAGAGGGACGGCGGGAGGAGGCACCGGGGAGCTGTTTTTT.

The chain uses TRBV6-1 and TRBJ1-4; 7 positions match TRBD1. V shed 6 bases, J shed 2 bases, and the junction held 3 bases outside the gene matches. Per the germline V gene, CDR1 is MNHNS and CDR2 is SASEGT. The CDR3 is 14 amino acids. CDR3 sequence reads: CASSAQGTNEKLFF. The CDR3 DNA is TGTGCCAGCAGCGCACAGGGGACTAATGAAAAACTGTTTTTT.